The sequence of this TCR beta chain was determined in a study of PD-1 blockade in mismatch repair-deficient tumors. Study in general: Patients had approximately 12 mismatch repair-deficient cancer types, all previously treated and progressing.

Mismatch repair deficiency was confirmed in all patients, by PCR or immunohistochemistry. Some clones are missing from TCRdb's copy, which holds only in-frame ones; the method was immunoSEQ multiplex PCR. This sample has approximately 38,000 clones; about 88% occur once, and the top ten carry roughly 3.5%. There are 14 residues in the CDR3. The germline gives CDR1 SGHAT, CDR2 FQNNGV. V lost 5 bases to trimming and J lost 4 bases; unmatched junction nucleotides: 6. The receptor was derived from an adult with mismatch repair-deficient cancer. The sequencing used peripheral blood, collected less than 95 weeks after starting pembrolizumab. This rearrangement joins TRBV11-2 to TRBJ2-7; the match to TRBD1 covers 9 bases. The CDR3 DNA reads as TGTGCCAGCAGCCGCGCCGGGACAGGGTACGAGCAGTACTTC. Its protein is CASSRAGTGYEQYF.